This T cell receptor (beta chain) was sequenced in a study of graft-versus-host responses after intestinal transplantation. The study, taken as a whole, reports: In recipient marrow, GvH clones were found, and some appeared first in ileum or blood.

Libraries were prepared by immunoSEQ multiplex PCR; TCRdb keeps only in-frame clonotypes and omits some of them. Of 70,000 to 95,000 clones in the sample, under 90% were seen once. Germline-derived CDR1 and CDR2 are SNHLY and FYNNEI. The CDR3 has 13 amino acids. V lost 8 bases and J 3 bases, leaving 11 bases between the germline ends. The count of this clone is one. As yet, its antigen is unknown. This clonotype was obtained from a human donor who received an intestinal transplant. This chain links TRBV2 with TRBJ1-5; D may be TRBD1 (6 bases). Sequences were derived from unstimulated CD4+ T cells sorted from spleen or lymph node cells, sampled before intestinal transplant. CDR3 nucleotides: TGTGCCAGCGGACAGATCGCCAATCAGCCCCAGCATTTT. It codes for CASGQIANQPQHF.